The clone carrying this TCR beta chain came up a few times. Its target is unknown. Each sample provided at least 5 micrograms of extracted total RNA. The germline V gene has CDR1 PRHDT and CDR2 FYEKMQ (reference sequence). V shed 2 bases and J shed 1 base, with 16 bases lying between them. The CDR3 is made up of 17 amino acids. A second PCR, run for about 7 to 12 cycles, used a sample-barcoded 5' primer plus a J-beta primer mix. Each sample yielded at least 3 million CDR3-containing paired-end reads. In TCRdb, the 5' RACE reads were re-called with MiXCR into one record per CDR3 protein. The repertoire includes about 1.6 million distinct CDR3 sequences, around 36% of them detected once, and roughly 10% sits in the top ten. These data belong to a study of blood T cells in healthy people across ages. Study results and caveats: Without sorted subsets, naive and antigen-experienced compartments could not be conclusively compared.

This TCR was sampled from a woman aged 25 to 39 in good health. The rearrangement links TRBV13 to TRBJ2-3, with no clear D. Sequenced sample: blood. CDR3 loop: CASSLPPGSVGTDTQYF. DNA for the CDR3: TGTGCCAGCAGCTTACCCCCAGGAAGCGTGGGCACAGATACGCAGTATTTT.